This T cell receptor beta chain was found in a study of blood T cell repertoires in COVID-19 (TCRdb year 2020). The study in broad terms: Samples covering the acute and convalescent phases of COVID-19 were provided by collaborators in the United States, Italy and Spain. The repertoires were made available in a free public database intended to serve as a resource for research on the immune response to SARS-CoV-2. Nearly every sample came with metadata listing a de-identified subject ID, COVID-19 status, age in years and sex. Samples were obtained from the ongoing ImmuneRACE study (first 160 participants) and from over 1,000 subjects provided by 6 global collaborators. Where available, HLA class I and class II types were obtained from metadata supplied by the sample provider rather than from assay-based typing. The material from the prospective study consisted of cDNA or gDNA derived from T cells, B-cell-depleted T cells, or PBMCs. Deeply sampled blood TCRbeta repertoires from subjects exposed to, actively infected with, or recovered from COVID-19 were included in the dataset. Study-wide conclusions, independent of this receptor: The quantity of clinical and demographic metadata differed by source and by participant and was supplied without curation.

TCRbeta CDR3 regions were amplified from genomic DNA by means of the immunoSEQ Assay, a bias-controlled multiplex PCR. Turning to the authors' computational methods: The number of nucleated cells in each sample was estimated by amplification of reference gene primers within the assay. Sequence reads were collapsed and filtered to measure the absolute abundance of every unique TCRbeta CDR3 rearrangement. For each sample, productive Simpson clonality was calculated by taking the square root of Simpson's diversity index across productive rearrangements. This immuneACCESS table, as held by TCRdb, lists in-frame sequences with V and J called but not all clones. Of the missing ones, under half trace to an unresolved V gene in checked studies; the others have no known cause. Clonal size and the V and J genes are those of that table, whereas D and trimming came from the DNA. The sample includes about 260,000 clones, with approximately 91% observed a single time. The ten largest clones represent about 0.7% of the sample.

Collaborating institutions collected whole blood in K2EDTA tubes following their own protocols. For TCRbeta analysis, collaborators shipped samples in one of three forms: frozen whole blood, isolated PBMCs, or DNA extracted from either of those sample types. The germline V gene yields MGHDK for CDR1 and SYGVNS for CDR2. V is clipped by 3 bases and J by 4 bases, and the sequence between their germline boundaries is 15 bases long. Spanning cysteine to phenylalanine, the CDR3 consists of 15 amino acids. Here the CDR3 DNA is all that survives: 45 bases in frame from base 1. To note about this clone: The antigen it binds to is not known. No base-level quality is on record; no much larger clone is a single base apart.

This clonotype was obtained from a human donor in a cohort sampled during active COVID-19. The sample was peripheral blood. The chain is assembled from TRBV25-1 and TRBJ2-5; TRBD1 could be the D gene, as 6 bases match. The base sequence is TGTGCCAGCAGTGATTGGACAGAAGGGAGAGAGACCCAGTACTTC. It encodes CASSDWTEGRETQYF. The variable domain in full, with residues beyond the CDR3 obtained from the reference TRBV25-1 and TRBJ2-5 genes, is EADIYQTPRYLVIGTGKKITLECSQTMGHDKMYWYQQDPGMELHLIHYSYGVNSTEKGDLSSESTVSRIRTEHFPLTLESARPSHTSQYLCASSDWTEGRETQYFGPGTRLLVL.